Following are 26 T cell receptor beta chains from one sample sequenced in a study of cytomegalovirus exposure and HLA in healthy donors (dated by TCRdb to between 2016 and 2019). Libraries were prepared through the immunoSEQ multiplex PCR assay. For the multiplex PCR, a mixture combining 60 forward primers for TCR Vbeta segments and 13 reverse primers for TCR Jbeta segments was used. TCRdb's version of the immuneACCESS table is confined to in-frame rearrangements and falls short of the full clone set. An unresolved V gene accounts for under half of the shortfall where checked; the remainder is of unknown origin. In this sample the table shows about 110,000 clones, about 81% of which occur a single time. The ten largest clonotypes hold around 2.8% of the sample. Material for sequencing was PBMCs. These receptors originate from a male donor in good health and CMV-seropositive.

V usage is TRBV15 and J usage is TRBJ2-7; TRBD2 matches at 16 bases. The CDR3 contains 17 residues. After removal of 0 bases from V and 4 bases from J, the junction contained 3 bases not matched to a gene. The V gene's germline CDR1 is LNHNV and CDR2 YYDKDF (reference sequence). The CDR3 DNA follows: TGTGCCACCAGCAGAGAGGGGACTAGCGGGGGGGGTTACGAGCAGTACTTC. Its protein is CATSREGTSGGGYEQYF.

This chain links TRBV7-9 with TRBJ1-4, with D perhaps TRBD1 (6 bases). Trimming left V 7 bases short and J 2 bases short, with 11 bases between. Germline CDR1 is SEHNR and CDR2 is FQNEAQ (reference sequence). The CDR3 covers 14 residues. The CDR3 DNA is TGTGCCAGCACGAAGGACAGTACTAATGAAAAACTGTTTTTT. This codes for CASTKDSTNEKLFF.

A few counts support this clone. CDR3 amino acids: CNAERGGNEQFF. The CDR3 coding sequence is TGCAACGCGGAGCGGGGGGGGAATGAGCAGTTCTTC. The chain is built from TRBV29-1 and TRBJ2-1; TRBD2 aligns across 10 bases. The germline V gene has CDR1 SQVTM and CDR2 ANQGSEA. The CDR3 extends over 12 amino acids.

This rearrangement joins TRBV4-2 to TRBJ2-5, with 10 bases that match TRBD2. Germline lookup yields CDR1 LGHNA and CDR2 YNFKEQ. This CDR3 region has 16 residues. Trimming cost V 3 bases and J 3 bases; bases outside gene matches: 7. CDR3 bases: TGTGCCAGCAGCCAGGCCCTAGGACTAGCGGAAGAGACCCAGTACTTC. Amino acid sequence: CASSQALGLAEETQYF.

This clone was detected only once. The J gene is TRBJ2-5, the V gene TRBV4-3; D call uncertain. The V end lost 1 base, the J end lost 4 bases, and 7 bases lay between the germline ends. Germline CDR1 is LGHNA and CDR2 is YSLEER. This CDR3 has 13 residues. Here the CDR3 DNA reads TGCGCCAGCAGCCAAGGAGGTCTAGAGACCCAGTACTTC. Translated, it gives CASSQGGLETQYF.

The chain uses TRBV4-1 and TRBJ2-3, with D possibly being TRBD1 (5 bases). V was clipped by 8 bases and J by 0 bases, with 12 bases between them. CDR1 is MGHRA and CDR2 is YSYEKL in the germline V gene. This CDR3 contains 14 residues. CDR3 sequence: CASRRGLSTDTQYF. In DNA, the CDR3 is TGCGCCAGCCGTAGGGGTCTTAGCACAGATACGCAGTATTTT.

The V call is TRBV7-6, the J call TRBJ2-7, with a possible D match to TRBD2 (7 bases). The CDR3 covers 16 residues. From germline, CDR1 is SGHVS and CDR2 FNYEAQ. V shed 5 bases and J shed 4 bases, with 21 bases lying between them. The CDR3 loop reads CASSPGGGGPRYEQYF. The DNA of the CDR3 is TGTGCCAGCAGCCCCGGGGGCGGGGGTCCCCGATACGAGCAGTACTTC.

The chain uses TRBV6-6 and TRBJ2-1, with 7 bases identical to TRBD2. J gave up 5 bases and V 8 bases, and 6 bases lay outside the gene matches. This CDR3 has 13 residues. Germline lookup yields CDR1 MNHNY and CDR2 SVGAGI (reference sequence). CDR3 loop: CASRPSGDNEQFF. Written as DNA, the CDR3 is TGTGCCAGCCGTCCTAGCGGCGACAATGAGCAGTTCTTC.

This clone was observed a single time. The chain uses TRBV21-1 and TRBJ2-7; TRBD1, the table's D call, lacks a check against the DNA. TRBV21-1 is designated a pseudogene. The CDR3 contains 15 residues. This CDR3 is CASSRGSKATYEQYF. The CDR3 nucleotides read TGTGCCAGCAGCAGGGGCAGCAAGGCGACCTACGAGCAGTACTTC.

This sequence joins TRBV6-5 and TRBJ1-1; a possible D gene is TRBD1 (6 bases). CDR1 MNHEY and CDR2 SVGAGI come from the germline V gene. V was shortened by 6 bases and J by 4 bases, with 18 bases between the two germline ends. The CDR3 totals 15 residues. The CDR3 DNA is TGTGCCAGCAGGTATCCGGGACGGGGGGCCACTGAAGCTTTCTTT. Protein sequence: CASRYPGRGATEAFF.

The rearrangement joins TRBV28 to TRBJ2-7; 7 bases are a match to TRBD1. The trim removed 6 bases at V and 5 bases at J, leaving 7 bases unmatched. The CDR3 has 13 residues. CDR1 and CDR2 (germline): MDHEN, SYDVKM. The CDR3 DNA follows: TGTGCCAGCAGAGTACAGGGGTTCCACGAGCAGTACTTC. It codes for CASRVQGFHEQYF. The whole variable domain, remainder taken from reference TRBV28 and TRBJ2-7, is DVKVTQSSRYLVKRTGEKVFLECVQDMDHENMFWYRQDPGLGLRLIYFSYDVKMKEKGDIPEGYSVSREKKERFSLILESASTNQTSMYLCASRVQGFHEQYFGPGTRLTVT.

V usage is TRBV6-6 and J usage is TRBJ2-2; D is possibly TRBD2 (5 bases). Per germline, CDR1 MNHNY and CDR2 SVGAGI (reference sequence). Trimming stripped 4 bases from V and 9 bases from J, with 12 bases between. CDR3 size: 13 residues. For the CDR3, the DNA is TGTGCCAGCAGTTCACTAGACGGGCGGGAGCTGTTTTTT. Protein product: CASSSLDGRELFF.

V usage is TRBV2 and J usage is TRBJ1-5; TRBD1 matches 7 bases. The J segment lost 4 bases and the V segment lost 6 bases, leaving 9 bases of the junction unmatched. CDR3 length: 15 amino acids. Germline CDR1 and CDR2: SNHLY and FYNNEI. The CDR3 DNA reads TGTGCCAGCAGGGGGACAGTGGTAAGGAATCAGCCCCAGCATTTT. Amino acids: CASRGTVVRNQPQHF.

The rearrangement uses TRBV5-6 and TRBJ1-1, with D maybe TRBD1 (5 bases). The CDR3 is 12 amino acids. V was clipped by 7 bases and J by 3 bases, with 10 bases between them. CDR1 is SGHDT, CDR2 YYEEEE, per germline. CDR3 amino acids: CASGTPDTEAFF. The CDR3 nucleotides read TGTGCCAGCGGGACTCCGGACACTGAAGCTTTCTTT.

The V call is TRBV7-9, the J call TRBJ2-1; 12 nucleotides align to TRBD1. This CDR3 contains 19 residues. CDR1 is SEHNR, CDR2 FQNEAQ, per germline (reference sequence). J lost 0 bases, V lost 3 bases, and 9 bases had no gene match. CDR3 DNA sequence: TGTGCCAGCAGCTTGGAGGCGGGACAGGGGGCGAGCTCCTACAATGAGCAGTTCTTC. It specifies CASSLEAGQGASSYNEQFF.

The J gene is TRBJ2-7, the V gene TRBV7-2; 9 nucleotides agree with TRBD1. The CDR3 consists of 15 residues. The germline CDR1 and CDR2 sequences are SGHTA and FQGNSA. J gave up 2 bases and V 5 bases, and 7 bases lay outside the gene matches. CDR3 sequence: CASSLAGQGAYEQYF. The CDR3 DNA reads TGTGCCAGCAGCCTCGCGGGACAGGGAGCCTACGAGCAGTACTTC.

This clone was seen more than once but under ten times. As DNA, the CDR3 is TGTGCCAGCAGCGCGGGAGCAACTAATGAAAAACTGTTTTTT. It translates to CASSAGATNEKLFF. The chain combines TRBV9 with TRBJ1-4; unclear D gene. V shed 3 bases and J shed 0 bases, with 6 bases lying between them. The CDR3 runs 14 residues. The germline V gene has CDR1 SGDLS and CDR2 YYNGEE.

This clone was observed a handful of times. The chain links TRBV5-1 to TRBJ2-7; tentatively, D is TRBD1 (5 bases). The CDR3 sequence is 17 residues long. CDR1 and CDR2 (germline): SGHRS, YFSETQ. With 5 bases removed from V and 2 bases from J, the gap between germline ends came to 23 bases. The CDR3 is CASRVAPRRDRTYEQYF. CDR3 sequence (DNA): TGCGCCAGCAGGGTGGCACCGAGAAGAGACAGAACCTACGAGCAGTACTTC.

The sample holds one count of this clone. This chain joins TRBV6-5 and TRBJ1-2; the D gene is possibly TRBD1 (5 bases). Germline V gene data show CDR1 as MNHEY and CDR2 as SVGAGI. CDR3 size: 15 residues. Trimming removed 1 base at V and 7 bases at J, with 16 bases between. CDR3 in amino acids: CASSYFAGNLGGYTF. In DNA, the CDR3 is TGTGCCAGCAGTTACTTCGCAGGGAACTTGGGTGGCTACACCTTC.

The CDR3 spells CASTRTGLEAFF. CDR3 nucleotides: TGTGCCAGCACCCGGACAGGCCTTGAAGCTTTCTTT. V is TRBV2 and J is TRBJ1-1, with 7 positions matching TRBD1. Trimming took 7 bases from V and 7 from J; bases not matched to a gene: 6. The V gene's germline CDR1 is SNHLY and CDR2 FYNNEI. The CDR3 covers 12 residues. Using reference TRBV2 and TRBJ1-1 for the parts outside the CDR3, the full variable domain is EPEVTQTPSHQVTQMGQEVILRCVPISNHLYFYWYRQILGQKVEFLVSFYNNEISEKSEIFDDQFSVERPDGSNFTLKIRSTKLEDSAMYFCASTRTGLEAFFGQGTRLTVV.

The table lists this clone with a count of one. V usage is TRBV7-9 and J usage is TRBJ1-4, with 7 bases aligning to TRBD1. CDR1 is SEHNR and CDR2 is FQNEAQ in the germline V gene (reference sequence). This CDR3 comprises 16 residues. With 5 bases clipped from V and 5 bases from J, the junction kept 11 bases outside the gene matches. This chain's CDR3 is CASSPQGGLTNEKLFF. The CDR3 DNA sequence: TGTGCCAGCAGCCCCCAGGGGGGCCTCACGAATGAAAAACTGTTTTTT.

This clone was seen only a few times. The chain recombines TRBV10-2 with TRBJ1-5; maybe TRBD1 (5 bases). V was cut by 2 bases and J by 1 base, with 12 bases left in between. Per germline, CDR1 WSHSY and CDR2 SAAADI. This CDR3 has 16 amino acids. The CDR3 here is CASSEEGLFSNQPQHF. The CDR3 DNA follows: TGCGCCAGCAGTGAGGAGGGACTTTTCAGCAATCAGCCCCAGCATTTT.

This chain joins TRBV10-3 and TRBJ2-4; TRBD1 is a possible D gene (6 bases). Germline CDR1 reads ENHRY; CDR2 reads SYGVKD. This CDR3 has 12 residues. V dropped 11 bases and J dropped 3 bases, with 11 bases sitting between them. The chain's CDR3 is CAARDNKNIQYF. In nucleotides, the CDR3 is TGTGCCGCCCGGGACAACAAAAACATTCAGTACTTC.

The V call is TRBV19, the J call TRBJ2-1, with D perhaps TRBD2 (5 bases). The CDR3 has 15 residues. Trimming took off 5 bases at V and 2 bases at J, with 13 bases between the two ends. Germline CDR1 LNHDA, CDR2 SQIVND (reference sequence). CDR3 in amino acids: CASSYVSGAYNEQFF. CDR3 nucleotide sequence: TGTGCCAGTAGTTATGTCAGCGGAGCCTACAATGAGCAGTTCTTC.

The chain is built from TRBV6-6 and TRBJ2-7; 10 nucleotides agree with TRBD2. J gave up 5 bases and V 2 bases, and 6 bases lay outside the gene matches. The CDR3 runs 15 residues. CDR1 is MNHNY and CDR2 is SVGAGI in the germline V gene (reference sequence). CDR3 sequence (DNA): TGTGCCAGCAGTTACGAGGTAGCGGGAGGCAACGAGCAGTACTTC. Amino acid sequence: CASSYEVAGGNEQYF.

This clone appeared once. This chain uses TRBV30 with TRBJ2-3, with TRBD2 identical over 15 bases. The CDR3 spans 18 residues. Trimming at V came to 8 bases and at J to 0 bases, leaving 12 bases not matched to a gene. The V gene's germline CDR1 is GTSNPN and CDR2 SVGIG (reference sequence). The chain's CDR3 is CARTGLAGGRSSTDTQYF. CDR3 sequence (DNA): TGTGCCCGGACGGGACTAGCGGGAGGCCGATCTAGCACAGATACGCAGTATTTT.